Listed below are T cell receptor beta chains from one sample, sequenced in a study of blood T cell repertoires in COVID-19. TCRdb's copy holds only in-frame clones and misses some; the assay was immunoSEQ multiplex PCR. The sample carries 200,000 to 250,000 clones, 70% to 90% recorded once. Sequenced: peripheral blood. The receptors come from a woman in her 50s with COVID-19, enrolled during active disease. Both conserved end residues are part of each CDR3. Fields, in order: CDR3 protein, J gene, V gene.

cdr3_aa: CASSFGQGRVSYEQYF
j_call: TRBJ2-7
v_call: TRBV7-9

cdr3_aa: CASSLRGTAVSGNTIYF
j_call: TRBJ1-3
v_call: TRBV28

cdr3_aa: CASSPSGSFGDEQFF
j_call: TRBJ2-1
v_call: TRBV7-8

cdr3_aa: CASSLRGGSTDTQYF
j_call: TRBJ2-3
v_call: TRBV11-2

cdr3_aa: CASSIRGTGQPQHF
j_call: TRBJ1-5
v_call: TRBV19

cdr3_aa: CASSLGATNEKLFF
j_call: TRBJ1-4
v_call: TRBV5-5

cdr3_aa: CASSLRAGGSTDTQYF
j_call: TRBJ2-3
v_call: TRBV27

cdr3_aa: CASSIAAGGGNEQFF
j_call: TRBJ2-1
v_call: TRBV19

cdr3_aa: CASSLRGQPYEQYF
j_call: TRBJ2-7
v_call: TRBV5-1

cdr3_aa: CASSLVSSGEVDTQYF
j_call: TRBJ2-3
v_call: TRBV5-1

cdr3_aa: CASSQSAGDRGLWNSPLHF
j_call: TRBJ1-6
v_call: TRBV23-1

cdr3_aa: CASSFQGQGVSPLHF
j_call: TRBJ1-6
v_call: TRBV7-2

cdr3_aa: CASSLGSLDRAVQYF
j_call: TRBJ2-7
v_call: TRBV5-1

cdr3_aa: CASSLGNGGGFEDEQFF
j_call: TRBJ2-1
v_call: TRBV4-3

cdr3_aa: CASSELTEAGFGSPLHF
j_call: TRBJ1-6
v_call: TRBV6-1

cdr3_aa: CASSTGANTQYF
j_call: TRBJ2-3
v_call: TRBV2

cdr3_aa: CASSPDRGYGYTF
j_call: TRBJ1-2
v_call: TRBV7-2

cdr3_aa: CASSTMGGEDEQFF
j_call: TRBJ2-1
v_call: TRBV11-2

cdr3_aa: CASSRTSIPGELFF
j_call: TRBJ2-2
v_call: TRBV27

cdr3_aa: CASSLISGGPDTEAFF
j_call: TRBJ1-1
v_call: TRBV7-2

cdr3_aa: CASSPQTYTGELFF
j_call: TRBJ2-2
v_call: TRBV10-1

cdr3_aa: CASSSVSGAGLDTQYF
j_call: TRBJ2-3
v_call: TRBV7-3

cdr3_aa: CASSPINRNEKLFF
j_call: TRBJ1-4
v_call: TRBV18

cdr3_aa: CASSIYEGANTEAFF
j_call: TRBJ1-1
v_call: TRBV19

cdr3_aa: CATSRTGYYEQYF
j_call: TRBJ2-7
v_call: TRBV24-1

cdr3_aa: CASSGQGMGGYTF
j_call: TRBJ1-2
v_call: TRBV19

cdr3_aa: CATSDRQGDYGYTF
j_call: TRBJ1-2
v_call: TRBV24-1

cdr3_aa: CATSRVTGQPGYTF
j_call: TRBJ1-2
v_call: TRBV15

cdr3_aa: CSVSTGVGQPQHF
j_call: TRBJ1-5
v_call: TRBV29-1

cdr3_aa: CASSLRTRRGTGASTDTQYF
j_call: TRBJ2-3
v_call: TRBV6-6

cdr3_aa: CASSFTQGSNYGYTF
j_call: TRBJ1-2
v_call: TRBV11-1